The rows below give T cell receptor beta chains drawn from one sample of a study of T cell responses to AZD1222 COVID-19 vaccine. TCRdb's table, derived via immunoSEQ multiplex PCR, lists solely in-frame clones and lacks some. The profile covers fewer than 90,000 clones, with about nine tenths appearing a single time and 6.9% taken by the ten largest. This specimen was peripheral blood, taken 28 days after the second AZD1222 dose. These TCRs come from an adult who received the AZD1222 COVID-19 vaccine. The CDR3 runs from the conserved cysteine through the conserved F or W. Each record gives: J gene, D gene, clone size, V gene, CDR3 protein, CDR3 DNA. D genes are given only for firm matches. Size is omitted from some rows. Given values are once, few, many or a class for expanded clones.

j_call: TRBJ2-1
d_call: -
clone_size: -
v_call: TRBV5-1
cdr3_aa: CASSLADPNFPNEQFF
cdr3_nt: TGCGCCAGCAGCTTGGCCGACCCAAACTTCCCCAATGAGCAGTTCTTC

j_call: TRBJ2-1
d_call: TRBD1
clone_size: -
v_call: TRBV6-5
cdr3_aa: CASSSNRGQGYNEQFF
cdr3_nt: TGTGCCAGCAGTTCCAACCGGGGACAGGGGTACAATGAGCAGTTCTTC

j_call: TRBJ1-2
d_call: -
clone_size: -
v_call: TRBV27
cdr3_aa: CASSLSVGNYYGYTF
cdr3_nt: TGTGCCAGCAGTTTATCGGTAGGGAACTACTATGGCTACACCTTC

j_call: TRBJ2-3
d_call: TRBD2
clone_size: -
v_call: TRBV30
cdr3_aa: CAWSLAGEGLGTDTQYF
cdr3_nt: TGTGCCTGGAGCTTAGCGGGAGAGGGGTTGGGCACAGATACGCAGTATTTT

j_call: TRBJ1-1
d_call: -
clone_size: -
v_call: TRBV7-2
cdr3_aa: CASSLGIPNTEAFF
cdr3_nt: TGTGCCAGCAGCCTAGGGATTCCGAACACTGAAGCTTTCTTT

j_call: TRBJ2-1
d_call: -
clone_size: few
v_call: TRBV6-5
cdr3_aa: CASRGNRNEQFF
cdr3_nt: TGTGCCAGCAGGGGGAATCGGAATGAGCAGTTCTTC

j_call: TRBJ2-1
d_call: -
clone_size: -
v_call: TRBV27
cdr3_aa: CASGPGTGAYNEQFF
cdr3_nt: TGTGCCTCAGGCCCCGGGACGGGCGCCTACAATGAGCAGTTCTTC

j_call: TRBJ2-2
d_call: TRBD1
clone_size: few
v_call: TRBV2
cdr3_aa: CASSGRGRTGELFF
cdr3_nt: TGTGCCAGCAGTGGCAGGGGGCGGACCGGGGAGCTGTTTTTT

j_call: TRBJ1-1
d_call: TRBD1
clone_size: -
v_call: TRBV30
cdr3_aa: CAWTSGGKTEAFF
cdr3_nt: TGTGCCTGGACTTCAGGGGGTAAGACTGAAGCTTTCTTT

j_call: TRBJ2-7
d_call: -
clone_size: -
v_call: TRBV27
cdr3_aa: CASSLLPDSYEQYF
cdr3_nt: TGTGCCAGCAGTTTATTGCCGGATTCCTACGAGCAGTACTTC

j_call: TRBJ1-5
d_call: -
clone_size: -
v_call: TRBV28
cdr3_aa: CASRGLLISNQPQHF
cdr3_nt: TGTGCCAGCAGAGGACTGTTAATTAGCAATCAGCCCCAGCATTTT

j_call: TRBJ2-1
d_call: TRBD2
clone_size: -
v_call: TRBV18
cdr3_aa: CASSPGGTKLNEQFF
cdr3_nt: TGTGCCAGCTCACCCGGAGGGACTAAATTAAATGAGCAGTTCTTC

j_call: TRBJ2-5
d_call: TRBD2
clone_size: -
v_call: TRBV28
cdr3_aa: CASSTLLAPQETQYF
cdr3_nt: TGTGCCAGCAGTACACTACTAGCGCCGCAAGAGACCCAGTACTTC

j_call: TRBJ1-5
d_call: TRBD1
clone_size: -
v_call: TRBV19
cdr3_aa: CASSTGTGFTAQHF
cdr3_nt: TGTGCCAGTAGTACCGGGACAGGCTTTACGGCCCAGCATTTT

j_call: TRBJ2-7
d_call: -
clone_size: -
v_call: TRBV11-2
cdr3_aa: CASSSTQGYEQYF
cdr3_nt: TGTGCCAGCAGTTCTACTCAGGGCTACGAGCAGTACTTC

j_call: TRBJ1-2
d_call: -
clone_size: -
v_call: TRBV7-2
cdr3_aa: CASSLGYGDGYTF
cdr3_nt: TGTGCCAGCAGCTTAGGTTACGGGGATGGCTACACCTTC

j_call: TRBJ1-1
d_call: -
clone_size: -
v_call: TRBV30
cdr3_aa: CAWRDSAEAFF
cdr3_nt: TGTGCCTGGAGGGACAGCGCTGAAGCTTTCTTT

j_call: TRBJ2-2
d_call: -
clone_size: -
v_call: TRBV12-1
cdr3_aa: CASSSTGLAGLTGELFF
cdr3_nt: TGTGCCAGCAGCTCGACGGGACTAGCGGGGCTCACCGGGGAGCTGTTTTTT

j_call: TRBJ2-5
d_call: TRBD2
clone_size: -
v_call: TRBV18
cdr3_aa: CASSPASGYVQETQYF
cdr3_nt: TGTGCCAGCTCACCGGCTAGCGGCTACGTTCAAGAGACCCAGTACTTC

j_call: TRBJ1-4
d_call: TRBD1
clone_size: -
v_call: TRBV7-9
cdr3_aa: CASSYDRGTNEKLFF
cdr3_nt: TGTGCCAGCAGCTACGACAGGGGAACTAATGAAAAACTGTTTTTT

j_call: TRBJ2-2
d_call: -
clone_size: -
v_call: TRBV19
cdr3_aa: CASSMKAGELFF
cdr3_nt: TGTGCCAGTAGTATGAAAGCCGGGGAGCTGTTTTTT

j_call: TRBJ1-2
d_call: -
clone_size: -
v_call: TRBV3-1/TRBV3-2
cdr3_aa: CASSPDYRGYTF
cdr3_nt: TGTGCCAGCAGCCCCGACTATAGAGGCTACACCTTC

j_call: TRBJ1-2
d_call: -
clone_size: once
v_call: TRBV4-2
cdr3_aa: CASSPQGGYTYGYTF
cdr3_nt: TGTGCCAGCAGCCCACAGGGCGGTTATACCTATGGCTACACCTTC

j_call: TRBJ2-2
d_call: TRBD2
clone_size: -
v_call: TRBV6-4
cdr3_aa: CASSEASGSWNTGELFF
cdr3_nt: TGTGCCAGCAGTGAGGCCAGCGGGAGCTGGAACACCGGGGAGCTGTTTTTT

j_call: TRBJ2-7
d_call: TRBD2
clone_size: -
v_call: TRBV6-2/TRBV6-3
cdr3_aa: CASSYGTSAYEQYF
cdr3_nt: TGTGCCAGCAGTTACGGGACTAGCGCCTACGAGCAGTACTTC

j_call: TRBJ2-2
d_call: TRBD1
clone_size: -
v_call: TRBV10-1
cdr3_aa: CASSDRQGDFSAANTGELFF
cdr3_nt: TGCGCCAGCAGTGACAGACAGGGCGATTTTAGCGCCGCGAACACCGGGGAGCTGTTTTTT

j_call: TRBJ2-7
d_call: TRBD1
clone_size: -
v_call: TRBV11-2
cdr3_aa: CASSSWPGQATYEQYF
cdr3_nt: TGTGCCAGCAGCTCTTGGCCTGGACAGGCCACCTACGAGCAGTACTTC

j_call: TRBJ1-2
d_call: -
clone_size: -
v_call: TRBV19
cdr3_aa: CASQTRILDGYTF
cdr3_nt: TGTGCCAGCCAAACTAGAATCCTGGATGGCTACACCTTC